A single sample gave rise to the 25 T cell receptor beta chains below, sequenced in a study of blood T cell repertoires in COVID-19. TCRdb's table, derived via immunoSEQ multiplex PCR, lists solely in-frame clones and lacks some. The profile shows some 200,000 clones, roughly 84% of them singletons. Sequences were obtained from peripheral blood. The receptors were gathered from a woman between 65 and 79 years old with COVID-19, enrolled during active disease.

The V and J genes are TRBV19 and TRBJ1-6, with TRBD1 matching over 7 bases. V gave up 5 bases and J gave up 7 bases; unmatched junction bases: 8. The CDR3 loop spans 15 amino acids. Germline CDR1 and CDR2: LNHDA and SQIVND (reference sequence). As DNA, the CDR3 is TGTGCCAGTAGTGGAGCCGGGACAGAAAATTCACCCCTCCACTTT. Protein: CASSGAGTENSPLHF.

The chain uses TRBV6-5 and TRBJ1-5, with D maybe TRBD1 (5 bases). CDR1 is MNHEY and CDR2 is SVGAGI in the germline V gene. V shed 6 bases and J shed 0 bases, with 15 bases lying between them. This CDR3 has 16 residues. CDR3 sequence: CASSYPSTVSNQPQHF. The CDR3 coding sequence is TGTGCCAGCAGCTACCCCTCGACAGTTAGCAATCAGCCCCAGCATTTT.

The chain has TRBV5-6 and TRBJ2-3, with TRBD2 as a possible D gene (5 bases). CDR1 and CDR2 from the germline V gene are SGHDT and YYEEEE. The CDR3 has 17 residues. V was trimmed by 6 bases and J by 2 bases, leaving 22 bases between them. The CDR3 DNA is TGTGCCAGCATCAACTCACTAGGCCCCGGGCACACAGATACGCAGTATTTT. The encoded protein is CASINSLGPGHTDTQYF.

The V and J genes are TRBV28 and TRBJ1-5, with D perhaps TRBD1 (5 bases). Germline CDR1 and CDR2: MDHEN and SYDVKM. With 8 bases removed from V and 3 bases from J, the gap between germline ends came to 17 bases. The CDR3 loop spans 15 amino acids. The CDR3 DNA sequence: TGTGCCAGCGAAAAAACCGGCAGGGACAATCAGCCCCAGCATTTT. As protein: CASEKTGRDNQPQHF.

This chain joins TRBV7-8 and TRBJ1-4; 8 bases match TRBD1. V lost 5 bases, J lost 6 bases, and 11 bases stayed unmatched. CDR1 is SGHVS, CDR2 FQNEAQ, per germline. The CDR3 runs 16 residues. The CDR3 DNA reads TGTGCCAGCAGCACAGGGGACAGGCTACTAGATGAAAAACTGTTTTTT. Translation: CASSTGDRLLDEKLFF. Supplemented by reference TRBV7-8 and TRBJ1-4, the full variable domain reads GAGVSQSPRYKVAKRGQDVALRCDPISGHVSLFWYQQALGQGPEFLTYFQNEAQLDKSGLPSDRFFAERPEGSVSTLKIQRTQQEDSAVYLCASSTGDRLLDEKLFFGSGTQLSVL.

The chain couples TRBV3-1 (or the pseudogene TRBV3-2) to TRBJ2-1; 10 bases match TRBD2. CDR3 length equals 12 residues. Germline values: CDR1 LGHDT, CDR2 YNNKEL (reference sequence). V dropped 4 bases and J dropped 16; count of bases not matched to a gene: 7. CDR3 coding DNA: TGTGCCAGCAGCCCTTCTAGCGGGGGACAATTCTTC. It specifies CASSPSSGGQFF.

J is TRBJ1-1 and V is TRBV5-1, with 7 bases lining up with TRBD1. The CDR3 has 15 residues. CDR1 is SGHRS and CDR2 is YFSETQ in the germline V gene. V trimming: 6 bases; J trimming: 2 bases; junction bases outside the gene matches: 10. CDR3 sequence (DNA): TGCGCCAGCAAGCCTCCGGGACAGCGCAACACTGAAGCTTTCTTT. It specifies CASKPPGQRNTEAFF. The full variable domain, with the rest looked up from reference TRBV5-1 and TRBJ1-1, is KAGVTQTPRYLIKTRGQQVTLSCSPISGHRSVSWYQQTPGQGLQFLFEYFSETQRNKGNFPGRFSGRQFSNSRSEMNVSTLELGDSALYLCASKPPGQRNTEAFFGQGTRLTVV.

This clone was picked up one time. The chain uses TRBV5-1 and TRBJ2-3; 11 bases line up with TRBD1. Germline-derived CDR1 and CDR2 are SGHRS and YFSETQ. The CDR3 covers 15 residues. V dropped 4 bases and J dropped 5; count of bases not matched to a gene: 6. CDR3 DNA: TGCGCCAGCAGCCCCGGACAGGGGGCGATAGATACGCAGTATTTT. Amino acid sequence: CASSPGQGAIDTQYF.

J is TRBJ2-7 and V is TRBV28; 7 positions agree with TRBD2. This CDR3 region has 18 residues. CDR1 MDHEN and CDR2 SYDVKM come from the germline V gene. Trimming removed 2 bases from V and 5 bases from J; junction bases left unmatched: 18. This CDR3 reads CASSLTQISAGSPHEQYF. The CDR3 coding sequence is TGTGCCAGCAGTTTAACCCAAATCTCAGCGGGAAGTCCCCACGAGCAGTACTTC.

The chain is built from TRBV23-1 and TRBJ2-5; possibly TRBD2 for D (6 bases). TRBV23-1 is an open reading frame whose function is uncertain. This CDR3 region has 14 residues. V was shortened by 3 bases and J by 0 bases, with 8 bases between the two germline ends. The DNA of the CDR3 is TGCGCCAGCAGTCACCGGGACTACCAAGAGACCCAGTACTTC. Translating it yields CASSHRDYQETQYF.

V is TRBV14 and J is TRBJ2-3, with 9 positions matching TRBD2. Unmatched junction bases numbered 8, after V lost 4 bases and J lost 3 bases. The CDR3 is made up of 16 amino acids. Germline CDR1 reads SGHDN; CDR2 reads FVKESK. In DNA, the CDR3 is TGTGCCAGCAGCCCCCGGGGGAGCGGGAGGACAGATACGCAGTATTTT. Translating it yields CASSPRGSGRTDTQYF.

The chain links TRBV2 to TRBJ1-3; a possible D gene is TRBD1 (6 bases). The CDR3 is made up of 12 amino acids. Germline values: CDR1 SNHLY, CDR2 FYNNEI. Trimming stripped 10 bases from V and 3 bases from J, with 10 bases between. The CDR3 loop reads CATGVDGNTIYF. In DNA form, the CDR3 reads TGTGCCACAGGGGTGGATGGAAACACCATATATTTT.

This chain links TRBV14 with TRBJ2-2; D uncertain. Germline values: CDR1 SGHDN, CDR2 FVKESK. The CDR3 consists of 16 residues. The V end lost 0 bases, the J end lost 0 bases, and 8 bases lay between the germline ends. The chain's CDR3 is CASSQETRANTGELFF. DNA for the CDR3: TGTGCCAGCAGCCAAGAGACTCGGGCGAACACCGGGGAGCTGTTTTTT.

CDR3 sequence (DNA): TGCGCCAGCAGCTTAACTAGCCCGAGCACAGATACGCAGTATTTT. Its translation: CASSLTSPSTDTQYF. J is TRBJ2-3 and V is TRBV5-1; D is perhaps TRBD2 (6 bases). Trimming left V 2 bases short and J 0 bases short, with 10 bases between. The germline gives CDR1 SGHRS, CDR2 YFSETQ. This CDR3 is built from 15 residues.

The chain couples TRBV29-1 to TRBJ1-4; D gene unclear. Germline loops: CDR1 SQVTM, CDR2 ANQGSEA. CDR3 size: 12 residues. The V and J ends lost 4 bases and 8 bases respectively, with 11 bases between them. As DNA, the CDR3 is TGCAGCGTTGCAGCGGGAGGGGAAAAACTGTTTTTT. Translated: CSVAAGGEKLFF.

The CDR3: CASGTPNTDTQYF. The DNA of the CDR3 is TGTGCCAGCGGGACACCAAACACAGATACGCAGTATTTT. The chain uses TRBV9 and TRBJ2-3; D is possibly TRBD1 (6 bases). CDR3 length: 13 residues. Germline CDR1 SGDLS, CDR2 YYNGEE. V shed 7 bases and J shed 2 bases, with 11 bases lying between them.

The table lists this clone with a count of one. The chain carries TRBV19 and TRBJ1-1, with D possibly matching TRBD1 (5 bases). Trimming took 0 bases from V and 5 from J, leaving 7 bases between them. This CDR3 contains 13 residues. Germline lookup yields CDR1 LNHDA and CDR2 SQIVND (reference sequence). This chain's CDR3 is CASSIDWTTEAFF. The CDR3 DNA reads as TGTGCCAGTAGTATAGACTGGACAACTGAAGCTTTCTTT.

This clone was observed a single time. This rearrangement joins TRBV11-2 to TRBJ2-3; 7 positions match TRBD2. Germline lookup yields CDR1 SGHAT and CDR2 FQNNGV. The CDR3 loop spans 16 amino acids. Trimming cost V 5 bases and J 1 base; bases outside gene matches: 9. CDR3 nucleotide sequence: TGTGCCAGCAGCCGGCCTGGGGGAGGGGGCACAGATACGCAGTATTTT. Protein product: CASSRPGGGGTDTQYF.

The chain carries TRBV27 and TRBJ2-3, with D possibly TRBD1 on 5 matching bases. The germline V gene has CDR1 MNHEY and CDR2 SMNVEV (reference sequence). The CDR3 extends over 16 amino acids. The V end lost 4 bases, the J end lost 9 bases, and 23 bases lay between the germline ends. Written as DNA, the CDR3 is TGTGCCAGCAGTTCCATGAAAGACAGACCAGTAGGAACGCAGTATTTT. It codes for CASSSMKDRPVGTQYF.

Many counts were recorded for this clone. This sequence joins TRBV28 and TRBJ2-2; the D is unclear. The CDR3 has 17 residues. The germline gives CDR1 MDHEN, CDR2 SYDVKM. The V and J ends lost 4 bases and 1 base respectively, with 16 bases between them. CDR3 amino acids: CASSSPSSAVNTGELFF. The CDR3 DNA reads TGTGCCAGCAGTTCCCCCTCTAGTGCGGTGAACACCGGGGAGCTGTTTTTT.

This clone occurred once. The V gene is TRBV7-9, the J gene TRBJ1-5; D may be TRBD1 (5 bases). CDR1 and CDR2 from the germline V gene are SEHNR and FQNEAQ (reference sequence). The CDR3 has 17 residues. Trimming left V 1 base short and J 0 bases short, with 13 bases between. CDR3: CASSLGVGQDSNQPQHF. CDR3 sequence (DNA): TGTGCCAGCAGCTTAGGGGTGGGGCAGGATAGCAATCAGCCCCAGCATTTT.

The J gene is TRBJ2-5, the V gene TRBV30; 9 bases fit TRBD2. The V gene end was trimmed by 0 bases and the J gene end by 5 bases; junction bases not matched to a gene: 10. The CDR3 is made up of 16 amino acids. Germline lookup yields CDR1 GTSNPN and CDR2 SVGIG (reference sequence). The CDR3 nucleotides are TGTGCCTGGAGTGTACCTAGCGGGATCGGGAGGGAGACCCAGTACTTC. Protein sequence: CAWSVPSGIGRETQYF.

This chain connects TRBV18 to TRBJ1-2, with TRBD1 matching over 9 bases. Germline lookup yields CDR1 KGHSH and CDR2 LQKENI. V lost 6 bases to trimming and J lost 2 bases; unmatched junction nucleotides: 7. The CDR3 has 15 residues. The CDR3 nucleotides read TGTGCCAGCTCCTCGGAACAGGGGGCGAACTATGGCTACACCTTC. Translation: CASSSEQGANYGYTF.

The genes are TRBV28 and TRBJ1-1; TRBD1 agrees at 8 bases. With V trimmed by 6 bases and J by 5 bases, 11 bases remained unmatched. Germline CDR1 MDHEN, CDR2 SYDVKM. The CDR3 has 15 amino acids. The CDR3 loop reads CASSLSGGRVTEAFF. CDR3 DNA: TGTGCCAGCAGCCTCTCAGGGGGCAGGGTTACTGAAGCTTTCTTT.

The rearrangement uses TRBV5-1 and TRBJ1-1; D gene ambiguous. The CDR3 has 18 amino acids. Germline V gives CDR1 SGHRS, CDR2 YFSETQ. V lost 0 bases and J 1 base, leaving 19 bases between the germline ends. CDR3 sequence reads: CASSLGGEFGWKNTEAFF. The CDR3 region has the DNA TGCGCCAGCAGCTTGGGGGGAGAATTTGGGTGGAAGAACACTGAAGCTTTCTTT.